A selection of T cell receptor beta chains follows, all from one sample in a study of glioma-infiltrating T cells. TCRdb fed the multiplex PCR reads into MiXCR, producing one record per CDR3 protein. The profile covers 170,000 or so distinct CDR3 sequences, with more than 35% appearing a single time and about 5.2% taken by the ten largest. Sequenced material: glioma tissue, nonneoplastic brain tissue, or PBMCs (not recorded which). Receptors originate from a human donor with low-grade glioma or glioblastoma, undergoing nonglioma brain surgery, or in good health (not recorded which). Both conserved end residues are part of each CDR3. The D gene is left open where the match is weak. A clone size is listed for some rows: how often the clone was seen (once, few, many), or a class if it is expanded.

J gene,D gene,V gene,clone size,CDR3 protein,CDR3 DNA
TRBJ2-2,-,TRBV12-3/TRBV12-4,-,CASSRGRPENTGELFF,TGTGCCAGCAGCCGTGGAAGACCGGAGAACACCGGGGAGCTGTTTTTT
TRBJ1-5,-,TRBV2,-,CASSPRTTFNQPQHF,TGTGCCAGCAGCCCAAGGACTACTTTCAATCAGCCCCAGCATTTT
TRBJ1-2,-,TRBV2,-,CVSGAGESRYTF,TGTGTCAGCGGTGCAGGGGAGTCGCGCTACACCTTC
TRBJ2-1,-,TRBV12-3/TRBV12-4,-,CASRQGVPYNEQFF,TGTGCCAGCCGCCAGGGAGTTCCGTACAATGAGCAGTTCTTC
TRBJ2-7,-,TRBV29-1,-,CSVGIAAEQYF,TGCAGCGTTGGTATAGCCGCAGAGCAGTACTTC
TRBJ2-3,TRBD2,TRBV6-6,-,CASSNSGTSGIKETQYF,TGTGCCAGCAGTAACTCCGGGACTAGCGGCATCAAGGAGACCCAGTATTTT
TRBJ2-3,-,TRBV10-3,-,CAISDEQPSTDTQYF,TGTGCCATCAGTGACGAACAGCCTAGCACAGATACGCAGTATTTT
TRBJ2-4,-,TRBV3-1,-,CASSARTGGDQYF,TGTGCCAGCAGCGCCCGGACTGGGGGCGATCAGTACTTC
TRBJ2-7,-,TRBV7-9,-,CESSPSPYETYEQYF,TGTGAGAGCAGCCCCAGCCCCTATGAGACTTACGAGCAGTACTTC
TRBJ2-3,-,TRBV20-1,-,CSAINSRASTYTQYF,TGCAGTGCTATTAATAGCCGGGCGAGCACATATACGCAGTATTTT
TRBJ2-3,-,TRBV6-1,many,CASSGSGPDTQYF,TGTGCCAGCAGCGGCTCAGGGCCAGATACGCAGTATTTT
TRBJ1-2,TRBD1,TRBV19,-,CASSIPRTGRGGYTF,TGTGCCAGTAGTATCCCTCGGACAGGGAGAGGGGGCTACACCTTC
TRBJ2-5,TRBD2,TRBV9,-,CASSAIQAGLGGTETQYF,TGTGCCAGCAGCGCCATACAAGCGGGACTAGGAGGTACAGAGACCCAGTACTTC
TRBJ1-1,-,TRBV19,once,CASIIDPTGLNTEAFF,TGTGCCAGTATTATAGATCCCACGGGATTGAACACTGAAGCTTTCTTT
TRBJ1-5,-,TRBV6-1,many,CASRADFYQPQHF,TGTGCCAGCCGAGCAGACTTTTATCAGCCCCAGCATTTT
TRBJ2-1,-,TRBV19,few,CASSIGDLRSYNEQFF,TGTGCCAGTAGTATAGGAGACCTCAGGTCCTACAATGAGCAGTTCTTC
TRBJ2-7,-,TRBV28,many,CASSLDGTYEQYF,TGTGCCAGCAGTTTGGACGGGACCTACGAGCAGTACTTC
TRBJ1-1,-,TRBV24-1,many,CATSTPGKNTEAFF,TGTGCCACCAGTACGCCAGGGAAGAACACTGAAGCTTTCTTT
TRBJ1-1,-,TRBV7-9,many,CASSFLTAGTEAFF,TGTGCCAGCAGCTTTTTAACCGCAGGCACTGAAGCTTTCTTT
TRBJ2-7,TRBD1,TRBV28,many,CASTPPTGTGFYEQYF,TGTGCCAGCACCCCTCCAACCGGGACAGGGTTCTACGAGCAGTACTTC
TRBJ2-7,TRBD2,TRBV5-1,-,CSSKIAGGQTYEQYF,TGCTCCAGCAAAATAGCGGGAGGGCAGACATACGAGCAGTACTTC
TRBJ2-1,-,TRBV7-6,-,CASSLDQAASYNEQFF,TGTGCCAGCAGCTTAGACCAAGCGGCCTCCTACAATGAGCAGTTCTTC
TRBJ2-7,-,TRBV27,-,CASSFIGRKLGGGAIYEQYF,TGTGCCAGCAGTTTTATAGGCCGTAAACTCGGGGGCGGGGCGATCTACGAGCAGTACTTC
TRBJ2-5,TRBD2,TRBV6-1,many,CASRLTSGAQETQYF,TGTGCCAGCAGGCTAACTAGCGGAGCCCAAGAGACCCAGTACTTC
TRBJ2-6,-,TRBV11-2,-,CASSFREAGEDGANVLTF,TGTGCCAGCAGCTTCAGGGAGGCAGGGGAAGATGGGGCCAACGTCCTGACTTTC
TRBJ2-2,-,TRBV29-1,once,CSVASTGSAGELFF,TGCAGCGTGGCAAGTACAGGGTCCGCCGGGGAGCTGTTTTTT
TRBJ1-5,-,TRBV5-1,-,CASSFYRGAGPDNSNQPQHF,TGCGCCAGCAGCTTTTATCGCGGGGCAGGGCCCGATAATAGCAATCAGCCCCAGCATTTT
TRBJ2-1,TRBD2,TRBV5-1,-,CASSSNSGNINEQFF,TGCGCCAGCAGCTCTAATAGCGGGAATATAAATGAGCAGTTCTTC
TRBJ2-5,-,TRBV6-5,-,CAISYSDGGQETQYF,TGTGCCATTAGTTACTCGGACGGGGGCCAAGAGACCCAGTACTTC
TRBJ1-5,-,TRBV11-1,-,CASSEMRTQNQPQHF,TGTGCCAGCAGTGAAATGCGGACACAAAATCAGCCCCAGCATTTT
TRBJ1-3,-,TRBV12-3/TRBV12-4,-,CASSPQLSGNTIYF,TGTGCCAGCAGCCCTCAGCTCTCTGGAAACACCATATATTTT
TRBJ2-7,TRBD1,TRBV20-1,many,CSASSGTGYSYEQYF,TGCAGTGCTAGTTCCGGGACAGGGTATTCCTACGAGCAGTACTTC
TRBJ1-4,-,TRBV4-1,-,CASILQVPEKLFF,TGCGCCAGCATCCTCCAGGTCCCGGAAAAACTGTTTTTT
TRBJ1-5,-,TRBV20-1,many,CSATDPISNQPQHF,TGCAGTGCTACAGACCCCATTAGCAATCAGCCCCAGCATTTT
TRBJ2-1,-,TRBV7-9,few,CASSSTLQGRLNEQFF,TGTGCCAGCAGCTCCACCCTACAGGGGAGGCTCAATGAGCAGTTCTTC
TRBJ2-7,-,TRBV7-9,-,CASSPHSRTGDQYF,TGTGCCAGCAGCCCCCACTCCCGGACGGGGGATCAGTACTTC
TRBJ1-2,-,TRBV20-1,many,CSANGPAWGYTF,TGCAGTGCCAACGGACCGGCATGGGGCTACACCTTC
TRBJ2-6,-,TRBV18,-,CASSPREGANVLTF,TGTGCCAGCTCACCAAGGGAAGGGGCCAACGTCCTGACTTTC
TRBJ2-3,TRBD2,TRBV10-3,many,CAIRLAGGGDTQYF,TGTGCCATCAGGCTAGCGGGAGGTGGAGATACGCAGTATTTT
TRBJ2-1,-,TRBV2,-,CASRGPGVYNEQFF,TGTGCCAGCAGAGGACCCGGCGTCTACAATGAGCAGTTCTTC
TRBJ1-5,TRBD1,TRBV3-1,-,CASSQDRGINKPQHF,TGTGCCAGCAGCCAAGACAGGGGGATCAATAAGCCCCAGCATTTT
TRBJ2-7,-,TRBV12-3/TRBV12-4,few,CASSTSGSSYEQYF,TGTGCCAGCAGCACCTCAGGAAGTTCCTACGAGCAGTACTTC
TRBJ2-1,TRBD2,TRBV29-1,-,CSVGTSGTGEQFF,TGCAGCGTAGGGACTAGCGGGACGGGTGAGCAGTTCTTC
TRBJ2-3,-,TRBV4-2,-,CASSQDPSIASTDTQYF,TGTGCCAGCAGCCAAGATCCCTCCATCGCTAGCACAGATACGCAGTATTTT
TRBJ1-1,-,TRBV10-3,-,CANSEGYTEAFF,TGTGCCAACAGTGAGGGGTATACTGAAGCTTTCTTT
TRBJ2-5,-,TRBV29-1,few,CSVGPQETQYF,TGCAGCGTTGGACCACAAGAGACCCAGTACTTC
TRBJ2-7,TRBD1,TRBV7-2,many,CASSLVQGAYEQYF,TGTGCCAGCAGCTTAGTACAGGGGGCCTACGAGCAGTACTTC